Below, one T cell receptor beta chain is given with its context. The antigen is unknown. Germline CDR1 and CDR2: SGHVS and FQNEAQ. The V and J ends lost 2 bases and 0 bases respectively, with 14 bases between them. The CDR3 covers 17 residues. The data belong to a study of a mutant IDH1 vaccine in newly diagnosed glioma. At the level of the study: Beginning 4-6 weeks after radiotherapy alone, or with temozolomide cycles, vaccination took place. Earlier care involved radiotherapy, temozolomide, or both, and the majority received both. General study points: Among top peripheral T cell clonotypes, changes seemed unrelated to pseudoprogression.

This sample's time point: week 5, during vaccination. The investigators gave 300 ug of mutant IDH1 20-mer peptide in each vaccine dose, together with topical imiquimod. Using immunoSEQ multiplex PCR, the repertoire was profiled, and TCRdb retains in-frame clones only, with some absent. This sample has almost 30,000 clones, with 87% found just once. The starting material was peripheral blood mononuclear cells (PBMCs), obtained from a glioma patient whose treatment included an IDH1 peptide vaccine. The sequence was collected from a woman aged 40 to 50 with glioma. Some clones in this sample may be carry-over from other donors' samples. The rearrangement joins TRBV7-8 to TRBJ1-3, with a tentative D call TRBD1 (6 bases). The CDR3 spells CASSLTLGQISGNTIYF. The CDR3 DNA follows: TGTGCCAGCAGCTTAACCCTCGGACAGATCTCTGGAAACACCATATATTTT.